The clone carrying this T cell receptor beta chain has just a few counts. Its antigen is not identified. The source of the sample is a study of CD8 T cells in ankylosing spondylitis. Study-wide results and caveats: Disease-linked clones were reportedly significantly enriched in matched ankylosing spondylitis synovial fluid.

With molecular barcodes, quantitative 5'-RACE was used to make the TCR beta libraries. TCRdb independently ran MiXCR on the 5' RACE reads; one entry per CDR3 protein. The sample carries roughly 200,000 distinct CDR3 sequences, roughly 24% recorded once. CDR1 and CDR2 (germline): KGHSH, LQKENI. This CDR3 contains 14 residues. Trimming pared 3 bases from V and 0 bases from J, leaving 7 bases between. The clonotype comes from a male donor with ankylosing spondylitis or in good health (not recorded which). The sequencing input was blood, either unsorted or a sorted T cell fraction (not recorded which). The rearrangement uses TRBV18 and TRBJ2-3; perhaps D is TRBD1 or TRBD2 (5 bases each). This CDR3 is CASSPWGSTDTQYF. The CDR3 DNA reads TGTGCCAGCTCACCTTGGGGGAGCACAGATACGCAGTATTTT.